The clone carrying this TCR beta chain has just one count. Antigen: not known. The sample originates from a study of cytomegalovirus exposure and HLA in healthy donors. General observations from the study: The authors enumerated over 150 TCR beta chains as linked to cytomegalovirus. Specificity for CMV antigens was confirmed in vitro for a few of the CMV-associated chains. In an earlier analysis, about 87% or about 30%: the productive usage of most TCR beta V segments. TCR beta sequences numbering roughly 16,000 were associated with HLA alleles at 0.05 false discovery rate in a later analysis.

13 Jbeta primers and 60 Vbeta primers were used for the PCR. Profiled with immunoSEQ multiplex PCR; TCRdb holds only in-frame clones, not every one. The table records about 100,000 clones, about 82% of them present only once. The clonotype was recovered from a man between 25 and 39 years old in good health and CMV-seronegative. Sequencing used PBMCs.

The CDR3 nucleotides read TGTGCCATCACCACCGGGACAGGGACAAACACCGGGGAGCTGTTTTTT. Translating it yields CAITTGTGTNTGELFF. The chain carries TRBV10-3 and TRBJ2-2; TRBD1 aligns across 9 bases. Germline CDR1 is ENHRY and CDR2 is SYGVKD. Trimming took 7 bases from V and 2 from J; bases not matched to a gene: 8. The CDR3 is made up of 16 amino acids.